These 19 T cell receptor beta chains share one sample of origin, sequenced in a study of Graves' ophthalmopathy and Graves' hyperthyroidism. Amplification of TCR beta CDR3 regions used RNA transcripts. Scientists carried out first-round RT-PCR using HTBI primers and then a second-round multiplex PCR. TCRdb reprocessed the multiplex PCR reads with MiXCR, giving one entry per CDR3 protein. The sample records hundreds of thousands of distinct CDR3 sequences, about a fifth being singletons. The sample was peripheral blood. These receptor sequences come from a woman under 30 with stable Graves' hyperthyroidism. Some clones in this sample may be carry-over from other donors' samples.

The chain links TRBV12-3 or TRBV12-4 to TRBJ1-5, with a possible D match to TRBD1 (6 bases). CDR3 size: 14 residues. V was shortened by 6 bases and J by 3 bases, with 12 bases between the two germline ends. The CDR3 DNA is TGTGCCAGCAGCAGGGGCCTCGTCAATCAGCCCCAGCATTTT. Residues: CASSRGLVNQPQHF.

Regarding this clonotype: The junction differs from germline at one of its ends, possibly a read error. V usage is TRBV18 and J usage is TRBJ1-1; D uncertain. The CDR3 loop spans 13 amino acids. Germline-derived CDR1 and CDR2 are KGHSH and LQKENI. This chain's CDR3 is CAGSPPGNTEAFF. The CDR3 DNA follows: TGTGCCGGCTCACCACCGGGGAACACTGAAGCTTTCTTT.

The rearrangement links TRBV28 to TRBJ1-2, with TRBD1 matching over 7 bases. J was trimmed by 4 bases and V by 6 bases; bases with no gene match: 5. CDR1 is MDHEN, CDR2 SYDVKM, per germline. The CDR3 runs 13 residues. The CDR3 sequence: CASRLTGPYGYTF. The DNA of the CDR3 is TGTGCCAGCAGGCTGACAGGGCCCTATGGCTACACCTTC.

This clonotype was seen repeatedly, ten times or more. The chain has TRBV6-1 and TRBJ1-5; the match to TRBD1 covers 7 bases. The germline CDR1 and CDR2 sequences are MNHNS and SASEGT. The CDR3 consists of 19 residues. Trimming removed 2 bases from V and 7 bases from J; junction bases left unmatched: 20. CDR3 region: CASSELGRGSAGVLQPQHF. CDR3 coding DNA: TGTGCCAGCAGTGAATTGGGCAGGGGGAGCGCGGGTGTGCTACAGCCCCAGCATTTT.

The rearrangement uses TRBV9 and TRBJ1-6; D gene uncertain. The germline CDR1 and CDR2 sequences are SGDLS and YYNGEE. The CDR3 runs to 17 residues. The V gene lost 0 bases and the J gene lost 3 bases, with 13 bases spanning the gap. CDR3 nucleotides: TGTGCCAGCAGCGTAGAGGAACAGTGGGACTATAATTCACCCCTCCACTTT. Protein product: CASSVEEQWDYNSPLHF.

In this sample, this clonotype turned up many times. Here the CDR3 DNA reads TGCAGCACCCAGGTAGCTATTAATGAAGCTTTCTTT. Its translation is CSTQVAINEAFF. The chain couples TRBV29-1 to TRBJ1-1; D not certain. The CDR3 runs to 12 residues. Germline-derived CDR1 and CDR2 are SQVTM and ANQGSEA. The ends were cut back, 8 bases at V and 7 bases at J, with 17 bases in the middle.

This clonotype appeared a few times. A much more abundant neighbour one base away suggests this may be a read error. It is unclear where the CDR3 begins or ends on the DNA, so no DNA is shown, and the CDR3 is as TCRdb lists it. This chain joins TRBV9 and TRBJ1-1; the D call TRBD1 from the table was never checked on the DNA. Germline V gene sequence: CDR1 SGDLS, CDR2 YYNGEE. The CDR3 has 14 amino acids, counting both end residues. CDR3 in amino acids: CASSVAGGNTEACF.

This clonotype has a count of ten or more. V usage is TRBV30 and J usage is TRBJ1-1; no clear D gene. Between the trimmed V and J ends, which lost 4 bases and 4 bases, there was a span of 19 bases. Germline V gene data show CDR1 as GTSNPN and CDR2 as SVGIG (reference sequence). The CDR3 length is 15 residues. The CDR3 loop reads CAWTPPTLAGTEAFF. DNA for the CDR3: TGTGCCTGGACCCCCCCGACTTTGGCGGGCACTGAAGCTTTCTTT. The variable domain in full, completed from reference TRBV30 and TRBJ1-1, reads SQTIHQWPATLVQPVGSPLSLECTVEGTSNPNLYWYRQAAGRGLQLLFYSVGIGQISSEVPQNLSASRPQDRQFILSSKKLLLSDSGFYLCAWTPPTLAGTEAFFGQGTRLTVV.

This clonotype has just a few counts. The rearrangement uses TRBV28 and TRBJ1-1; no clear D gene. V gave up 2 bases and J gave up 0 bases, with 10 bases separating them. Germline CDR1 is MDHEN and CDR2 is SYDVKM. CDR3 length: 15 amino acids. The CDR3 DNA follows: TGTGCCAGCAGTTTAGGCGGTCAGCTGAACACTGAAGCTTTCTTT. This gives the protein CASSLGGQLNTEAFF.

Only a few counts were recorded for this clonotype. The chain recombines TRBV5-1 with TRBJ1-1; D gene unclear. Germline CDR1 is SGHRS and CDR2 is YFSETQ. The CDR3 length is 15 residues. Trimming removed 1 base at V and 0 bases at J, with 10 bases between. The CDR3 region has the DNA TGCGCCAGCAGCTTGCTAATGGGTATGAACACTGAAGCTTTCTTT. Its protein is CASSLLMGMNTEAFF.

This clonotype showed up many times. The J gene is TRBJ2-7, the V gene TRBV7-3, with TRBD2 matching over 14 bases. Per the germline V gene, CDR1 is SGHTA and CDR2 is FQGTGA. The CDR3 runs to 15 residues. Trimming removed 5 bases from V and 5 bases from J; junction bases left unmatched: 5. DNA for the CDR3: TGTGCCAGCAGCGAGACGGGACTAGCGGGAGACGAGCAGTACTTC. Its protein is CASSETGLAGDEQYF.

This clonotype appeared many times. The chain links TRBV11-2 to TRBJ2-5, with 8 bases fitting TRBD2. CDR1 is SGHAT and CDR2 is FQNNGV in the germline V gene. The V and J ends lost 0 bases and 0 bases, in that order; junction bases with no gene match: 6. CDR3 size: 17 residues. This CDR3 is CASSLEVAGPNQETQYF. The CDR3 DNA follows: TGTGCCAGCAGCTTAGAAGTAGCGGGGCCCAACCAAGAGACCCAGTACTTC.

This clonotype came up many times. V usage is TRBV18 and J usage is TRBJ2-7; no clear D gene. Germline assignment: CDR1 KGHSH and CDR2 LQKENI. CDR3 length: 13 amino acids. V lost 1 base, J lost 5 bases, and 9 bases lay in between. For the CDR3, the DNA is TGTGCCAGCTCACCACTTAAGGCCCACGAGCAGTACTTC. Its translation is CASSPLKAHEQYF.

This clonotype was found a few times. The CDR3 DNA reads TGTGCCAGCAGCGTAGGACAGGGATCTGGAAACACCATATATTTT. It yields the protein CASSVGQGSGNTIYF. The chain has TRBV9 and TRBJ1-3, with 7 bases fitting TRBD1. This CDR3 has 15 residues. V lost 0 bases, J lost 1 base, and 1 base stayed unmatched. CDR1 and CDR2 (germline): SGDLS, YYNGEE.

This clonotype appeared a few times. The genes are TRBV12-3 or TRBV12-4 and TRBJ1-5, with 9 nucleotides matching TRBD1. The CDR3 has 13 residues. Trimming cost V 7 bases and J 7 bases; bases outside gene matches: 5. This CDR3 is CASNGQGKQPQHF. The CDR3 nucleotides are TGTGCCAGCAATGGACAGGGGAAACAGCCCCAGCATTTT.

The genes are TRBV12-3 or TRBV12-4 and TRBJ1-1; D may be TRBD1 (6 bases). The CDR3 runs 14 residues. V was shortened by 1 base and J by 5 bases, with 11 bases between the two germline ends. CDR3 residues: CASSLGGRETEAFF. In DNA, the CDR3 is TGTGCCAGCAGTTTAGGGGGGCGGGAAACTGAAGCTTTCTTT.

The chain couples TRBV24-1 to TRBJ2-5; the match to TRBD1 covers 9 bases. Looked up from germline, CDR1 is KGHDR and CDR2 is SFDVKD. The V segment lost 3 bases and the J segment 4 bases; nucleotides outside the gene matches: 11. The CDR3 sequence is 17 residues long. CDR3 nucleotides: TGTGCCACCAGTGATCACACAGGGACAGGGTTGTCAGAGACCCAGTACTTC. Its translation: CATSDHTGTGLSETQYF.

This clonotype was counted at least ten times. The chain couples TRBV30 to TRBJ1-1; D is possibly TRBD1 (5 bases). Germline lookup yields CDR1 GTSNPN and CDR2 SVGIG (reference sequence). This CDR3 has 12 amino acids. Trimming took 6 bases from V and 5 from J, leaving 13 bases between them. The CDR3 region is CACPGLRTEAFF. CDR3 in DNA: TGTGCCTGCCCAGGGCTTAGGACTGAAGCTTTCTTT.

This clonotype was seen ten or more times. This chain links TRBV28 with TRBJ2-2; D might be TRBD1 (6 bases). The germline CDR1 and CDR2 sequences are MDHEN and SYDVKM. V was pared by 8 bases and J by 7 bases, with 17 bases between. The CDR3 covers 14 residues. The CDR3 nucleotides read TGTGCCAGCTTAGGACAGCAAGAGAGCGGGGAGCTGTTTTTT. Translated: CASLGQQESGELFF.